Below, 23 T cell receptor beta chains from the same sample are listed, as sequenced in a study of CD8 T cells in ankylosing spondylitis. Study results and caveats: What appeared characteristic of ankylosing spondylitis blood was a TCR beta motif of under 10 highly homologous variants.

TCRdb passed the 5' RACE reads through MiXCR, listing each CDR3 protein once. Altogether fewer than 450,000 distinct CDR3 sequences are present, 15% to 20% being singletons, with the ten largest covering 1%. These receptors' antigens are unknown. Source material: blood, either unsorted or a sorted T cell fraction (not recorded which). These receptor sequences come from a male donor with ankylosing spondylitis.

This clonotype was recorded a few times. The rearrangement links TRBV15 to TRBJ2-4; 10 bases agree with TRBD1. The V and J ends lost 3 bases and 0 bases, in that order; junction bases with no gene match: 14. This CDR3 spans 20 amino acids. From germline, CDR1 is LNHNV and CDR2 YYDKDF (reference sequence). The CDR3 nucleotides read TGTGCCACCAGCAGGGAATTCCGGGACAGGGGATCACTAGCCAAAAACATTCAGTACTTC. It yields the protein CATSREFRDRGSLAKNIQYF. The full variable domain, in which reference TRBV15 and TRBJ2-4 provide the parts outside the CDR3, is DAMVIQNPRYQVTQFGKPVTLSCSQTLNHNVMYWYQQKSSQAPKLLFHYYDKDFNNEADTPDNFQSRRPNTSFCFLDIRSPGLGDTAMYLCATSREFRDRGSLAKNIQYFGAGTRLSVL.

This clonotype appeared a few times. The chain employs TRBV2 and TRBJ2-2; the D gene is possibly TRBD1 (6 bases). The germline CDR1 and CDR2 sequences are SNHLY and FYNNEI. The ends were cut back, 2 bases at V and 5 bases at J, with 12 bases in the middle. The CDR3 has 15 amino acids. CDR3: CASSEWGHRTGELFF. Written as DNA, the CDR3 is TGTGCCAGCAGTGAATGGGGACACCGAACCGGGGAGCTGTTTTTT.

This clonotype was detected only a few times. V and J are TRBV6-1 and TRBJ1-5; 10 bases match TRBD1. The CDR3 is made up of 14 amino acids. The junction had 3 bases not matched to a gene; V was cut back by 5 bases and J by 5 bases. Germline V gene sequence: CDR1 MNHNS, CDR2 SASEGT. The CDR3 DNA reads as TGTGCCAGCAGTCGGGACAGGGGAGATCAGCCCCAGCATTTT. This encodes CASSRDRGDQPQHF.

The V call is TRBV5-1, the J call TRBJ1-1; no reliable D call. Germline loops: CDR1 SGHRS, CDR2 YFSETQ. CDR3 length: 13 amino acids. V lost 4 bases and J lost 4, with 11 bases in between. As DNA, the CDR3 is TGCGCCAGCAGCGATCCCTCGGGCACTGAAGCTTTCTTT. It codes for CASSDPSGTEAFF.

This chain uses TRBV9 with TRBJ1-2; the D gene is possibly TRBD1 (6 bases). Germline V lookup: CDR1 SGDLS, CDR2 YYNGEE. The CDR3 covers 14 residues. Trimming stripped 6 bases from V and 0 bases from J, with 12 bases between. DNA of the CDR3: TGTGCCAGCACCCAGGGGCCTACTAACTATGGCTACACCTTC. Translating gives CASTQGPTNYGYTF. The full variable domain, its missing parts supplied by reference TRBV9 and TRBJ1-2, is DSGVTQTPKHLITATGQRVTLRCSPRSGDLSVYWYQQSLDQGLQFLIQYYNGEERAKGNILERFSAQQFPDLHSELNLSSLELGDSALYFCASTQGPTNYGYTFGSGTRLTVV.

This clonotype was seen ten or more times. This rearrangement joins TRBV20-1 to TRBJ1-1; D perhaps matches TRBD1 (5 bases). The CDR3 extends over 13 amino acids. The germline V gene encodes CDR1 DFQATT and CDR2 SNEGSKA (reference sequence). V shed 3 bases and J shed 1 base, with 9 bases lying between them. CDR3 amino acids: CSASVRANTEAFF. The CDR3 DNA follows: TGCAGTGCTAGCGTCAGGGCGAACACTGAAGCTTTCTTT.

Details on this clonotype: One junction end does not reproduce the germline sequence, and a read error may be involved. This sequence joins TRBV20-1 and TRBJ2-3, with D possibly being TRBD2 (6 bases). CDR3 length: 15 residues. Germline V gene lookup returns CDR1 DFQATT and CDR2 SNEGSKA (reference sequence). CDR3 sequence (DNA): TGCAGGGCTAGGAGGTCGGGGGTTACCACAGATACGCAGTATTTT. This codes for CRARRSGVTTDTQYF.

This clonotype has at least ten counts. The chain uses TRBV12-3 or TRBV12-4 and TRBJ1-5; a weak D match, TRBD1 (5 bases). V lost 1 base and J 9 bases, leaving 19 bases between the germline ends. The CDR3 is made up of 16 amino acids. The CDR3 DNA sequence: TGTGCCAGCAGTTTAGTTCCAGGGTTGGGCCTGGGGCCCCAGCATTTT. This encodes CASSLVPGLGLGPQHF.

This clonotype turned up a few times. The chain joins TRBV20-1 to TRBJ2-5; 9 nucleotides align to TRBD2. V was pared by 7 bases and J by 1 base, with 7 bases of the junction left unmatched. The CDR3 length is 14 residues. Per germline, CDR1 DFQATT and CDR2 SNEGSKA (reference sequence). This chain's CDR3 is CSEQLAGLQETQYF. CDR3 DNA: TGCAGTGAACAGCTAGCGGGACTCCAAGAGACCCAGTACTTC.

This clonotype was seen more than once but under ten times. The gene calls are TRBV18 and TRBJ2-3; TRBD1 agrees at 7 bases. Germline CDR1 and CDR2: KGHSH and LQKENI. V lost 6 bases to trimming and J lost 5 bases; unmatched junction nucleotides: 11. The length of the CDR3 is 15 residues. The CDR3 DNA reads TGTGCCAGCTCCCCCACTTTGAGGGGGCAAGATACGCAGTATTTT. Amino acid sequence: CASSPTLRGQDTQYF. Supplemented by reference TRBV18 and TRBJ2-3, the full variable domain reads NAGVMQNPRHLVRRRGQEARLRCSPMKGHSHVYWYRQLPEEGLKFMVYLQKENIIDESGMPKERFSAEFPKEGPSILRIQQVVRGDSAAYFCASSPTLRGQDTQYFGPGTRLTVL.

There are many counts of this clonotype. The chain is built from TRBV6-5 and TRBJ1-2; D ambiguous. The CDR3 covers 12 residues. CDR1 is MNHEY and CDR2 is SVGAGI in the germline V gene. The V end was cut by 2 bases, the J end by 7 bases, with 8 bases between. CDR3 coding DNA: TGTGCCAGCAGTTACGTAGGCAGTGGCTACACCTTC. Protein: CASSYVGSGYTF.

The chain uses TRBV5-1 and TRBJ1-1; 10 bases line up with TRBD1. The length of the CDR3 is 15 residues. V lost 4 bases and J lost 3; bases outside the gene matches: 6. CDR1 SGHRS and CDR2 YFSETQ come from the germline V gene. The CDR3 DNA reads as TGCGCCAGCAGCGGATGGGACAGGGGATACACTGAAGCTTTCTTT. Translation: CASSGWDRGYTEAFF.

This clonotype was recorded many times. This chain connects TRBV10-2 to TRBJ2-3; D gene uncertain. CDR1 and CDR2 from the germline V gene are WSHSY and SAAADI. There are 13 residues in the CDR3. V lost 6 bases, J lost 0 bases, and 7 bases lay in between. CDR3 protein: CASRLPSTDTQYF. Here the CDR3 DNA reads TGCGCCAGCAGGCTTCCCAGCACAGATACGCAGTATTTT.

V usage is TRBV6-2 or TRBV6-3 and J usage is TRBJ2-7, with 7 bases aligning to TRBD1. V gave up 0 bases and J gave up 3 bases; unmatched junction bases: 5. This CDR3 is 15 amino acids long. The germline V gene encodes CDR1 MNHEY and CDR2 SVGEGT. The DNA of the CDR3 is TGTGCCAGCAGTTACTCGACAGGGTCGGGCTACGAGCAGTACTTC. Translation gives CASSYSTGSGYEQYF.

The table lists this clonotype with many counts. V is TRBV9 and J is TRBJ2-3; 7 positions match TRBD2. V shed 0 bases and J 5 bases; nucleotides not matched to a gene: 3. CDR1 is SGDLS, CDR2 YYNGEE, per germline. The CDR3 has 14 residues. CDR3 DNA sequence: TGTGCCAGCAGCGTAGCTAGCGGCGGAGATACGCAGTATTTT. Protein sequence: CASSVASGGDTQYF.

The CDR3 bases are TGTGCCAGCAGCCAAACAGGGGGCGAGGGAGGCTACACCTTC. It yields the protein CASSQTGGEGGYTF. The V call is TRBV7-3, the J call TRBJ1-2; 9 bases map to TRBD1. The CDR3 sequence is 14 residues long. The junction had 9 bases not matched to a gene; V was cut back by 5 bases and J by 8 bases. Looked up from germline, CDR1 is SGHTA and CDR2 is FQGTGA.

This clonotype was counted between two and nine times. The rearrangement joins TRBV6-5 to TRBJ1-1; 7 positions match TRBD1. V shed 7 bases, J shed 2 bases, and the junction held 7 bases outside the gene matches. This CDR3 has 14 residues. The V gene's germline CDR1 is MNHEY and CDR2 SVGAGI. Written as DNA, the CDR3 is TGTGCCAGCATTAACAGGGGATTAAACACTGAAGCTTTCTTT. It codes for CASINRGLNTEAFF.

This chain links TRBV7-9 with TRBJ1-1, with D unresolved. V was pared by 5 bases and J by 8 bases, with 12 bases between. Per germline, CDR1 SEHNR and CDR2 FQNEAQ (reference sequence). CDR3 size: 12 residues. The CDR3 sequence is CASSAAAQEAFF. The CDR3 DNA reads as TGTGCCAGCAGCGCGGCGGCACAGGAAGCTTTCTTT.

This clonotype was observed a few times. The gene calls are TRBV6-1 and TRBJ1-2, with TRBD1 identical over 7 bases. This CDR3 has 15 amino acids. The V and J ends lost 11 bases and 7 bases, in that order; junction bases with no gene match: 19. The germline CDR1 and CDR2 sequences are MNHNS and SASEGT. For the CDR3, the DNA is TGTGCCGGCCGGGACAGCCAAAATCGGGTATCTGGCTACACCTTC. This translates into CAGRDSQNRVSGYTF.

This clonotype occurred a few times. This chain links TRBV20-1 with TRBJ1-4; weak D call: TRBD1 (6 bases). The CDR3 has 14 amino acids. Per germline, CDR1 DFQATT and CDR2 SNEGSKA (reference sequence). Trimming stripped 2 bases from V and 8 bases from J, with 15 bases between. The CDR3: CSARMAQGGEKLFF. The CDR3 DNA follows: TGCAGTGCTAGAATGGCACAGGGAGGAGAAAAACTGTTTTTT.

The table lists this clonotype with a few counts. This chain joins TRBV3-1 and TRBJ2-1; weak D call: TRBD2 (6 bases). Germline assignment: CDR1 LGHDT and CDR2 YNNKEL (reference sequence). The CDR3 spans 15 residues. V was clipped by 2 bases and J by 12 bases, with 20 bases between them. CDR3: CASSQRSTSGVGQFF. In DNA, the CDR3 is TGTGCCAGCAGCCAAAGAAGTACCTCGGGGGTTGGGCAGTTCTTC.

The genes are TRBV20-1 and TRBJ2-1; 9 bases agree with TRBD2. Germline V gives CDR1 DFQATT, CDR2 SNEGSKA (reference sequence). The trim removed 4 bases at V and 4 bases at J, leaving 8 bases unmatched. The CDR3 loop spans 15 amino acids. CDR3 sequence reads: CSATTPSGAYNEQFF. DNA of the CDR3: TGCAGTGCTACGACTCCTAGCGGGGCGTACAATGAGCAGTTCTTC.

This clonotype was observed a handful of times. Here the CDR3 reads CASSQVGGGSTDTQYF. The DNA of the CDR3 is TGCGCCAGCAGCCAAGTCGGCGGGGGGAGCACAGATACGCAGTATTTT. This chain joins TRBV4-1 and TRBJ2-3; TRBD2 aligns across 8 bases. The germline gives CDR1 MGHRA, CDR2 YSYEKL. This CDR3 comprises 16 residues. V shed 1 base, J shed 0 bases, and the junction held 3 bases outside the gene matches.